This passage covers 24 T cell receptor beta chains from one sample sequenced in a study of beta chain features in type 1 diabetes. These receptors lack a known antigen. The study, taken as a whole, reports: All four CD4+ subsets of Type 1 diabetes patients contained TCRB CDR3s that were moderately but significantly shorter.

Of the isolated RNA, all was reverse transcribed, and so the sequenced material was expressed TCRB transcripts. Some clones are missing from TCRdb's copy, which holds only in-frame ones; the method was immunoSEQ multiplex PCR. This table holds roughly 240,000 clones, roughly a quarter found once. Sequences were obtained from naive CD4+ T cells from blood. The receptors derive from a woman in her thirties with type 1 diabetes.

J is TRBJ2-3 and V is TRBV5-1, with 7 bases fitting TRBD1. V gave up 8 bases and J gave up 0 bases; unmatched junction bases: 9. This CDR3 comprises 15 residues. Germline loops: CDR1 SGHRS, CDR2 YFSETQ. This chain's CDR3 is CASSPGQPSTDTQYF. The CDR3 nucleotides read TGCGCCAGTAGCCCGGGACAGCCTAGCACAGATACGCAGTATTTT.

The sample holds a few counts of this clone. V usage is TRBV19 and J usage is TRBJ1-1, with a tentative D call TRBD1 (6 bases). The germline V and J ends were trimmed by 6 bases and 5 bases, with 13 bases remaining between them. This CDR3 spans 13 amino acids. From germline, CDR1 is LNHDA and CDR2 SQIVND (reference sequence). The DNA of the CDR3 is TGTGCCAGTAGAGACAGGTTCGTGACTGAAGCTTTCTTT. Protein product: CASRDRFVTEAFF.

This clone has more than one count but fewer than ten. J is TRBJ1-1 and V is TRBV2; unclear D gene. V lost 8 bases and J lost 0, with 7 bases in between. The CDR3 spans 12 residues. The germline CDR1 and CDR2 sequences are SNHLY and FYNNEI. The CDR3 DNA reads TGTGCCAGCCAAAGAGTGAACACTGAAGCTTTCTTT. This encodes CASQRVNTEAFF.

About this clone itself: The same CDR3 arises from other DNA sequences in this sample as well. The gene calls are TRBV19 and TRBJ2-6; D is uncertain. There are 13 residues in the CDR3. V shed 7 bases and J shed 0 bases, with 4 bases lying between them. Germline V CDR1 and CDR2: LNHDA, SQIVND (reference sequence). The CDR3 protein is CASTLSGANVLTF. CDR3 DNA sequence: TGTGCCAGTACCCTCTCTGGGGCCAACGTCCTGACTTTC.

This clone was detected only a few times. This chain joins TRBV18 and TRBJ2-1; weak D call: TRBD2 (5 bases). This CDR3 has 14 amino acids. Trimming shortened V by 4 bases and J by 7 bases, and 14 bases separated the two germline ends. Germline V CDR1 and CDR2: KGHSH, LQKENI. The CDR3 sequence: CASSLSLRGNEQFF. In DNA, the CDR3 is TGTGCCAGCTCACTCTCCCTCCGGGGAAATGAGCAGTTCTTC.

The chain recombines TRBV7-2 with TRBJ2-3; 7 nucleotides align to TRBD2. Germline CDR1 and CDR2: SGHTA and FQGNSA. Trimming took 1 base from V and 5 from J; bases not matched to a gene: 9. The length of the CDR3 is 16 residues. CDR3 in amino acids: CASSLVAGAPVDTQYF. CDR3 nucleotides: TGTGCCAGCAGCTTAGTTGCGGGAGCCCCGGTAGATACGCAGTATTTT.

The chain couples TRBV11-2 to TRBJ2-5, with D tentatively TRBD2 (5 bases). The CDR3 has 15 amino acids. V dropped 1 base and J dropped 0 bases, with 9 bases sitting between them. Per the germline V gene, CDR1 is SGHAT and CDR2 is FQNNGV. This chain's CDR3 is CASSLVGGYQETQYF. DNA of the CDR3: TGTGCCAGCAGCTTAGTTGGCGGGTACCAAGAGACCCAGTACTTC.

The rearrangement joins TRBV29-1 to TRBJ2-5, with TRBD2 as a possible D gene (6 bases). Trimming stripped 7 bases from V and 2 bases from J, with 11 bases between. This CDR3 comprises 12 residues. Looked up from germline, CDR1 is SQVTM and CDR2 is ANQGSEA. The CDR3 nucleotides read TGCAGCGGGGCGGGGCCACAAGAGACCCAGTACTTC. This gives the protein CSGAGPQETQYF.

The V call is TRBV5-4, the J call TRBJ2-2; 10 nucleotides line up with TRBD1. This CDR3 spans 16 amino acids. The junction had 8 bases not matched to a gene; V was cut back by 4 bases and J by 5 bases. Looked up from germline, CDR1 is SGHNT and CDR2 is YYREEE (reference sequence). DNA for the CDR3: TGTGCCAGCAGCCAATCCCCGGGACAGGGGACCGGGGAGCTGTTTTTT. Translation: CASSQSPGQGTGELFF.

This rearrangement joins TRBV9 to TRBJ2-7; TRBD2 matches at 7 bases. The CDR3 extends over 15 amino acids. In germline, CDR1 is SGDLS, CDR2 YYNGEE. V gave up 4 bases and J gave up 8 bases; unmatched junction bases: 15. The DNA for the CDR3 is TGTGCCAGCAGCTCTATAGCGGAGCGGGAAACGAAGCAGTACTTC. It is translated as CASSSIAERETKQYF.

In its sample, this clone was seen a few times. The chain uses TRBV30 and TRBJ1-1; 10 bases are shared with TRBD1. Losses at the gene ends were 8 bases for V and 4 bases for J; bases not matched to a gene: 7. Germline V gene sequence: CDR1 GTSNPN, CDR2 SVGIG (reference sequence). There are 13 residues in the CDR3. The chain's CDR3 is CASDRGPITEAFF. In DNA form, the CDR3 reads TGTGCCAGCGACAGGGGGCCGATCACTGAAGCTTTCTTT.

This clone has a handful of counts. The chain has TRBV30 and TRBJ2-7, with D tentatively TRBD1 (5 bases). CDR1 is GTSNPN and CDR2 is SVGIG in the germline V gene (reference sequence). Trimming left V 4 bases short and J 1 base short, with 5 bases between. The CDR3 consists of 11 residues. This CDR3 reads CAWTGSYEQYF. The DNA for the CDR3 is TGTGCCTGGACAGGGTCCTACGAGCAGTACTTC.

This clone has more than one count but fewer than ten. The chain couples TRBV11-2 to TRBJ2-1; 8 bases agree with TRBD2. There are 14 residues in the CDR3. Germline V gene lookup returns CDR1 SGHAT and CDR2 FQNNGV. V lost 6 bases and J lost 6; bases outside the gene matches: 7. CDR3 nucleotides: TGTGCCAGCAGGCAGCGGGAGAGGAGCAATGAGCAGTTCTTC. Translating it yields CASRQRERSNEQFF.

This clone was observed a handful of times. The chain has TRBV18 and TRBJ2-7; D gene ambiguous. This CDR3 spans 13 amino acids. The germline gives CDR1 KGHSH, CDR2 LQKENI. V dropped 3 bases and J dropped 2 bases, with 8 bases sitting between them. CDR3 sequence reads: CASSPPSAYEQYF. The CDR3 DNA is TGTGCCAGCTCACCTCCATCGGCCTACGAGCAGTACTTC.

The chain joins TRBV29-1 to TRBJ1-4, with 10 bases matching TRBD1. The trim removed 4 bases at V and 6 bases at J, leaving 2 bases unmatched. Germline CDR1 is SQVTM and CDR2 is ANQGSEA. The CDR3 has 13 residues. The chain's CDR3 is CSVADRGYEKLFF. The CDR3 DNA reads as TGCAGCGTTGCGGACAGGGGGTATGAAAAACTGTTTTTT. Full variable domain (remainder filled in from reference TRBV29-1 and TRBJ1-4): SAVISQKPSRDICQRGTSLTIQCQVDSQVTMMFWYRQQPGQSLTLIATANQGSEATYESGFVIDKFPISRPNLTFSTLTVSNMSPEDSSIYLCSVADRGYEKLFFGSGTQLSVL.

The V and J genes are TRBV15 and TRBJ2-2; 7 nucleotides match TRBD1. Germline V lookup: CDR1 LNHNV, CDR2 YYDKDF (reference sequence). The junction had 4 bases not matched to a gene; V was cut back by 3 bases and J by 6 bases. This CDR3 is built from 14 residues. The CDR3 loop reads CATSSQTGPGELFF. For the CDR3, the DNA is TGTGCCACCAGCAGTCAGACAGGGCCCGGGGAGCTGTTTTTT.

This chain links TRBV10-2 with TRBJ2-1, with D possibly matching TRBD2 (6 bases). V dropped 6 bases and J dropped 4 bases, with 10 bases sitting between them. The CDR3 totals 13 residues. In germline, CDR1 is WSHSY, CDR2 SAAADI. The CDR3 DNA follows: TGCGCCAGCAGCCGGGACTCTTACAATGAGCAGTTCTTC. The encoded protein is CASSRDSYNEQFF.

This clone was seen a few times. The chain is built from TRBV5-4 and TRBJ1-1; TRBD1 is a possible D gene (5 bases). Trimming removed 9 bases at V and 0 bases at J, with 15 bases between. Germline-derived CDR1 and CDR2 are SGHNT and YYREEE (reference sequence). The CDR3 has 14 residues. The CDR3 here is CATSPKGLNTEAFF. CDR3 DNA sequence: TGTGCCACCTCACCCAAGGGGCTGAACACTGAAGCTTTCTTT.

This CDR3 reads CASSQRLGEKLFF. The CDR3, as DNA: TGTGCCAGCTCACAGAGGCTCGGTGAAAAACTGTTTTTT. The chain joins TRBV18 to TRBJ1-4, with unresolved D. The germline CDR1 and CDR2 sequences are KGHSH and LQKENI. The CDR3 has 13 amino acids. Trimming took off 4 bases at V and 7 bases at J, with 10 bases between the two ends.

The V and J genes are TRBV19 and TRBJ2-2; no definite D call. V was shortened by 4 bases and J by 1 base, with 4 bases between the two germline ends. Germline CDR1 LNHDA, CDR2 SQIVND (reference sequence). CDR3 size: 13 residues. The CDR3 here is CASSSGNTGELFF. The CDR3 DNA reads TGTGCCAGTAGTAGCGGGAACACCGGGGAGCTGTTTTTT.

This clone showed up just a few times. The rearrangement joins TRBV28 to TRBJ2-5; tentatively, D is TRBD1 (6 bases). Deletions cut 2 bases from V and 6 bases from J, with 13 bases between. This CDR3 contains 14 residues. Germline assignment: CDR1 MDHEN and CDR2 SYDVKM. This chain's CDR3 is CASSLPGAAKTQYF. In nucleotides, the CDR3 is TGTGCCAGCAGTTTACCAGGGGCGGCGAAGACCCAGTACTTC.

This clone was seen a few times. This chain uses TRBV2 with TRBJ2-5; no firm D call. The CDR3 length is 12 residues. The germline gives CDR1 SNHLY, CDR2 FYNNEI. Trimming took off 6 bases at V and 5 bases at J, with 10 bases between the two ends. In nucleotides, the CDR3 is TGTGCCAGCAGCAGCGTGGAGGAGACCCAGTACTTC. Residues: CASSSVEETQYF.

This clone was recorded a few times. The J gene is TRBJ2-7, the V gene TRBV11-2; 7 bases fit TRBD2. V lost 4 bases to trimming and J lost 4 bases; unmatched junction nucleotides: 4. The CDR3 sequence is 13 residues long. Germline V gene lookup returns CDR1 SGHAT and CDR2 FQNNGV. CDR3 region: CASSSGLEYEQYF. The CDR3 DNA sequence: TGTGCCAGCAGCTCAGGACTAGAGTACGAGCAGTACTTC. The variable domain in full, completed from reference TRBV11-2 and TRBJ2-7, reads EAGVAQSPRYKIIEKRQSVAFWCNPISGHATLYWYQQILGQGPKLLIQFQNNGVVDDSQLPKDRFSAERLKGVDSTLKIQPAKLEDSAVYLCASSSGLEYEQYFGPGTRLTVT.

The chain uses TRBV7-9 and TRBJ2-5; D may be TRBD2 (6 bases). CDR3 length: 13 residues. The germline V gene has CDR1 SEHNR and CDR2 FQNEAQ (reference sequence). With 0 bases removed from V and 7 bases from J, the gap between germline ends came to 9 bases. The CDR3 region is CASSLAGGGTQYF. The CDR3 DNA sequence: TGTGCCAGCAGCTTAGCGGGAGGTGGGACCCAGTACTTC. The full variable domain, rest sourced from reference TRBV7-9 and TRBJ2-5, is DTGVSQNPRHKITKRGQNVTFRCDPISEHNRLYWYRQTLGQGPEFLTYFQNEAQLEKSRLLSDRFSAERPKGSFSTLEIQRTEQGDSAMYLCASSLAGGGTQYFGPGTRLLVL.